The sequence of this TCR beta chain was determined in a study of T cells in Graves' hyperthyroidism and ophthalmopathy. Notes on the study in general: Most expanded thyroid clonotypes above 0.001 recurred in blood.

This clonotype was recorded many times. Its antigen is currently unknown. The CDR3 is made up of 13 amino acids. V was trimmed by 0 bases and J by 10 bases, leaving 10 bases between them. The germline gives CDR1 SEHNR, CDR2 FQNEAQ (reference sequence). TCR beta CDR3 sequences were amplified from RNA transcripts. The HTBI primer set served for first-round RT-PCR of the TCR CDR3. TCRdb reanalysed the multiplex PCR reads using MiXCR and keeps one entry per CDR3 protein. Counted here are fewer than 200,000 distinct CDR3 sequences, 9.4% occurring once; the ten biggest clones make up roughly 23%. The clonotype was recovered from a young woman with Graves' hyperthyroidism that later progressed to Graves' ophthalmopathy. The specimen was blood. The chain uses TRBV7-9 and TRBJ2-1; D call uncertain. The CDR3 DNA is TGTGCCAGCAGCTTAGCTCAGGATTTAGAGCAGTTCTTC. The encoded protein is CASSLAQDLEQFF.